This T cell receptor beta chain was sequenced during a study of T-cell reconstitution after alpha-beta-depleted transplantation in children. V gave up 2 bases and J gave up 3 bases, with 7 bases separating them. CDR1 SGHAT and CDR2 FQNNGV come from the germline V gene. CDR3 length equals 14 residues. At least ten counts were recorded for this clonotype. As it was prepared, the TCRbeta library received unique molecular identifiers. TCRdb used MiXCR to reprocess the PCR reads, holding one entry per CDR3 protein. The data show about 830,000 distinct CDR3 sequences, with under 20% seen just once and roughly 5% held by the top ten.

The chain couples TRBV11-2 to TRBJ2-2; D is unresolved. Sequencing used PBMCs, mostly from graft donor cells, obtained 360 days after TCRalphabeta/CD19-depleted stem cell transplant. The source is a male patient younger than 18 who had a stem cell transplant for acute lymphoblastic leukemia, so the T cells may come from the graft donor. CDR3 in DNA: TGTGCCAGCAGCTTAAACGGATACACCGGGGAGCTGTTTTTT. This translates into CASSLNGYTGELFF.